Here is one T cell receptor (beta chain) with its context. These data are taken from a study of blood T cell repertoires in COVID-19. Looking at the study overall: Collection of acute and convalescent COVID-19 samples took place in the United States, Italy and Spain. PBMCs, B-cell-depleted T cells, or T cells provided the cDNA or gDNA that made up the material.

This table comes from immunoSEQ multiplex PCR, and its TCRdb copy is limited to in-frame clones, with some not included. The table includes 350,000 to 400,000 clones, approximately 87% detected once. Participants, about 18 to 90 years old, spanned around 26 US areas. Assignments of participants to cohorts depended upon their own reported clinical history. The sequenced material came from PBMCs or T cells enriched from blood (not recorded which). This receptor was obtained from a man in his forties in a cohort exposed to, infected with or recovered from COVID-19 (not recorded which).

Here the CDR3 reads CASSLAGTGASYEQYF. CDR3 in DNA: TGTGCCAGCAGCTTAGCCGGGACAGGGGCCTCCTACGAGCAGTACTTC. The gene calls are TRBV5-4 and TRBJ2-7; 10 bases line up with TRBD1. Germline lookup yields CDR1 SGHNT and CDR2 YYREEE (reference sequence). The CDR3 covers 16 residues. V dropped 2 bases and J dropped 0; count of bases not matched to a gene: 5. The full variable domain, rest sourced from reference TRBV5-4 and TRBJ2-7, is ETGVTQSPTHLIKTRGQQVTLRCSSQSGHNTVSWYQQALGQGPQFIFQYYREEENGRGNFPPRFSGLQFPNYSSELNVNALELDDSALYLCASSLAGTGASYEQYFGPGTRLTVT.